What follows are 23 T cell receptor beta chains derived from one specimen sequenced in a study of CD8+ T cells in alopecia areata. Treatment of the sample: oral pan-JAK inhibitor, 5-10 mg twice daily. Sequencing templates came from extracted RNA that was reverse transcribed into cDNA. Method: immunoSEQ multiplex PCR; TCRdb's copy keeps in-frame clones and lacks some. This repertoire shows roughly 200,000 clones, roughly 44% found once; its top ten account for about 2.6%. The sequencing used CD4+ T cells sorted from blood, collected at approximately week 37, from a patient treated with tofacitinib. These receptor sequences come from a human donor with alopecia areata.

The V call is TRBV29-1, the J call TRBJ2-7, with TRBD2 as a possible D gene (5 bases). Between the trimmed V and J ends, which lost 7 bases and 4 bases, there was a span of 17 bases. Germline values: CDR1 SQVTM, CDR2 ANQGSEA. The CDR3 spans 13 residues. The CDR3 reads CSAQDWPRYEQYF. CDR3 nucleotide sequence: TGCAGCGCTCAGGACTGGCCTAGGTACGAGCAGTACTTC.

This chain links TRBV7-2 with TRBJ1-2; 8 bases are shared with TRBD1. The CDR3 totals 17 residues. The germline CDR1 and CDR2 sequences are SGHTA and FQGNSA. V shed 1 base and J 4 bases; nucleotides not matched to a gene: 11. CDR3 sequence (DNA): TGTGCCAGCAGCTTAGTTGCGGTTAGCGACAGGGGCTATGGCTACACCTTC. Encoded protein: CASSLVAVSDRGYGYTF.

In DNA, the CDR3 is TGTGCCTCATACAGGGGAGTCGGGTCTGGCTACACCTTC. Translated, it gives CASYRGVGSGYTF. The chain employs TRBV30 and TRBJ1-2; TRBD1 matches at 7 bases. CDR1 and CDR2 from the germline V gene are GTSNPN and SVGIG (reference sequence). Unmatched junction bases numbered 12, after V lost 7 bases and J lost 7 bases. CDR3 length: 13 residues. Full variable domain (remainder filled in from reference TRBV30 and TRBJ1-2): SQTIHQWPATLVQPVGSPLSLECTVEGTSNPNLYWYRQAAGRGLQLLFYSVGIGQISSEVPQNLSASRPQDRQFILSSKKLLLSDSGFYLCASYRGVGSGYTFGSGTRLTVV.

This clone was recorded a few times. The J gene is TRBJ2-3, the V gene TRBV7-9; 7 nucleotides match TRBD1. Germline CDR1 is SEHNR and CDR2 is FQNEAQ (reference sequence). The CDR3 extends over 17 amino acids. Trimming removed 4 bases from V and 8 bases from J; junction bases left unmatched: 18. CDR3 amino acids: CASSSPLGGENLGTQYF. Written as DNA, the CDR3 is TGTGCCAGCAGCTCACCTTTAGGGGGCGAAAATCTTGGTACGCAGTATTTT.

The V and J genes are TRBV7-6 and TRBJ2-5; D unresolved. Germline loops: CDR1 SGHVS, CDR2 FNYEAQ. V was clipped by 2 bases and J by 5 bases, with 9 bases between them. This CDR3 has 13 residues. The DNA for the CDR3 is TGTGCCAGCAGCTTACCCGTGGGGGAGACCCAGTACTTC. It codes for CASSLPVGETQYF.

The chain uses TRBV6-5 and TRBJ2-7; D is possibly TRBD2 (6 bases). Germline CDR1 is MNHEY and CDR2 is SVGAGI. Trimming left V 5 bases short and J 4 bases short, with 18 bases between. This CDR3 is built from 15 residues. The CDR3 loop is CASSRSTRNPYEQYF. The CDR3 nucleotides read TGTGCCAGCAGTCGCTCGACTAGGAATCCTTACGAGCAGTACTTC.

V is TRBV29-1 and J is TRBJ2-3, with D possibly matching TRBD1 (6 bases). Per germline, CDR1 SQVTM and CDR2 ANQGSEA. The CDR3 extends over 14 amino acids. V was cut by 6 bases and J by 2 bases, with 15 bases left in between. The CDR3 loop is CSVRRNRATDTQYF. The CDR3 DNA is TGCAGCGTGAGGCGGAACAGGGCCACAGATACGCAGTATTTT.

The chain joins TRBV7-2 to TRBJ1-2; D is undetermined. The CDR3 totals 14 residues. V was cut by 2 bases and J by 2 bases, with 9 bases left in between. The germline gives CDR1 SGHTA, CDR2 FQGNSA. The CDR3 loop reads CASSLRRGNYGYTF. The DNA for the CDR3 is TGTGCCAGCAGCTTAAGGAGAGGGAACTATGGCTACACCTTC.

The chain uses TRBV4-1 and TRBJ1-1; D may be TRBD1 (5 bases). This CDR3 is 16 amino acids long. Trimming pared 4 bases from V and 1 base from J, leaving 16 bases between. CDR1 MGHRA and CDR2 YSYEKL come from the germline V gene. Here the CDR3 DNA reads TGCGCCAGCAGCCCATCTCCCGGGACCTCGAACACTGAAGCTTTCTTT. Translation: CASSPSPGTSNTEAFF.

This chain uses TRBV30 with TRBJ2-3; D uncertain. This CDR3 has 13 residues. V was pared by 3 bases and J by 0 bases, with 7 bases between. From germline, CDR1 is GTSNPN and CDR2 SVGIG (reference sequence). The CDR3 sequence: CAWSGASTDTQYF. CDR3 DNA sequence: TGTGCCTGGAGCGGAGCTAGCACAGATACGCAGTATTTT.

At least ten counts were recorded for this clone. This chain connects TRBV10-3 to TRBJ2-1, with 7 nucleotides matching TRBD2. V lost 10 bases, J lost 6 bases, and 6 bases stayed unmatched. Germline loops: CDR1 ENHRY, CDR2 SYGVKD. The CDR3 is 12 residues long. The CDR3 coding sequence is TGTGCCACCGAGCGGGACCGCAATGAGCAGTTCTTC. Protein sequence: CATERDRNEQFF.

In its sample, this clone was seen once. V and J are TRBV9 and TRBJ2-2; 11 positions match TRBD2. J lost 5 bases, V lost 0 bases, and 3 bases had no gene match. This CDR3 is 16 amino acids long. Germline loops: CDR1 SGDLS, CDR2 YYNGEE. CDR3 DNA: TGTGCCAGCAGCGTAGTAGCTAGCGGGAGGACCGGGGAGCTGTTTTTT. Encoded protein: CASSVVASGRTGELFF.

This clone was picked up a small number of times. This chain connects TRBV29-1 to TRBJ1-4; D gene unclear. The CDR3 length is 10 residues. Trimming stripped 5 bases from V and 7 bases from J, with 5 bases between. CDR1 and CDR2 (germline): SQVTM, ANQGSEA. The CDR3 DNA reads as TGCAGCGTTCTTTCTGAAAAACTGTTTTTT. This codes for CSVLSEKLFF.

This sequence joins TRBV20-1 and TRBJ2-4; D is ambiguous. The V and J ends lost 1 base and 6 bases respectively, with 1 base between them. The CDR3 is 10 amino acids. The germline gives CDR1 DFQATT, CDR2 SNEGSKA (reference sequence). CDR3 amino acids: CSARGNIQYF. CDR3 DNA sequence: TGCAGTGCTAGAGGAAACATTCAGTACTTC.

The genes are TRBV4-2 and TRBJ2-1; no clear D. The germline V and J ends were trimmed by 0 bases and 2 bases, with 8 bases remaining between them. The length of the CDR3 is 15 residues. CDR1 is LGHNA and CDR2 is YNFKEQ in the germline V gene. The DNA for the CDR3 is TGTGCCAGCAGCCAAGATTCCACAGCCTACAATGAGCAGTTCTTC. Protein: CASSQDSTAYNEQFF.

The CDR3 region is CASSLEKAEAFF. The CDR3 DNA reads as TGTGCCAGCAGCTTAGAGAAGGCTGAAGCTTTCTTT. This chain uses TRBV7-9 with TRBJ1-1; D not resolved. The V end lost 1 base, the J end lost 6 bases, and 6 bases lay between the germline ends. The CDR3 covers 12 residues. From germline, CDR1 is SEHNR and CDR2 FQNEAQ (reference sequence). The full variable domain, rest sourced from reference TRBV7-9 and TRBJ1-1, is DTGVSQNPRHKITKRGQNVTFRCDPISEHNRLYWYRQTLGQGPEFLTYFQNEAQLEKSRLLSDRFSAERPKGSFSTLEIQRTEQGDSAMYLCASSLEKAEAFFGQGTRLTVV.

The chain uses TRBV27 and TRBJ1-2; 8 bases are a match to TRBD1. Per the germline V gene, CDR1 is MNHEY and CDR2 is SMNVEV (reference sequence). The V gene end was trimmed by 6 bases and the J gene end by 4 bases; junction bases not matched to a gene: 10. CDR3 length: 15 amino acids. Written as DNA, the CDR3 is TGTGCCAGCAGACCCGCCGACAGGGGAGGCTATGGCTACACCTTC. Translated: CASRPADRGGYGYTF.

The V call is TRBV5-4, the J call TRBJ2-1; D is unclear. The CDR3 loop spans 13 amino acids. Germline V gives CDR1 SGHNT, CDR2 YYREEE (reference sequence). V lost 10 bases to trimming and J lost 1 base, with 12 bases between them. CDR3: CAYGLISYNEQFF. For the CDR3, the DNA is TGTGCCTACGGGTTAATTTCCTACAATGAGCAGTTCTTC.

The V gene is TRBV25-1, the J gene TRBJ2-6, with D perhaps TRBD2 (6 bases). Germline V gives CDR1 MGHDK, CDR2 SYGVNS. This CDR3 has 15 residues. Trimming cost V 5 bases and J 2 bases, with 10 bases left between them. The CDR3 loop reads CASSRGVPGANVLTF. The DNA of the CDR3 is TGTGCCAGCAGTCGCGGGGTCCCTGGGGCCAACGTCCTGACTTTC.

J is TRBJ2-7 and V is TRBV18, with no clear D. Germline values: CDR1 KGHSH, CDR2 LQKENI. Trimming stripped 1 base from V and 6 bases from J, with 13 bases between. The CDR3 covers 14 residues. In DNA form, the CDR3 reads TGTGCCAGCTCACCACGGAGTGAGCACGGCGAGCAGTACTTC. Protein: CASSPRSEHGEQYF.

The genes are TRBV14 and TRBJ2-4, with D hard to call. The CDR3 spans 15 residues. Trimming removed 0 bases from V and 3 bases from J, with 9 bases in between. Germline CDR1 SGHDN, CDR2 FVKESK. DNA for the CDR3: TGTGCCAGCAGCCAAGATCAGGCCAGCAAAAACATTCAGTACTTC. This translates into CASSQDQASKNIQYF.

The chain is built from TRBV18 and TRBJ1-5; D ambiguous. The germline V gene has CDR1 KGHSH and CDR2 LQKENI. V gave up 2 bases and J gave up 5 bases, with 10 bases separating them. The CDR3 has 14 amino acids. In DNA, the CDR3 is TGTGCCAGCTCACCAGACGGCGGGGATCAGCCCCAGCATTTT. Translated: CASSPDGGDQPQHF.

This clone was picked up a small number of times. The V call is TRBV2, the J call TRBJ2-7, with D perhaps TRBD2 (5 bases). This CDR3 comprises 14 residues. Germline CDR1 reads SNHLY; CDR2 reads FYNNEI. V was pared by 3 bases and J by 6 bases, with 15 bases between. The CDR3 here is CASSEMNQRGEQYF. The CDR3 region has the DNA TGTGCCAGCAGTGAGATGAACCAACGGGGCGAGCAGTACTTC.